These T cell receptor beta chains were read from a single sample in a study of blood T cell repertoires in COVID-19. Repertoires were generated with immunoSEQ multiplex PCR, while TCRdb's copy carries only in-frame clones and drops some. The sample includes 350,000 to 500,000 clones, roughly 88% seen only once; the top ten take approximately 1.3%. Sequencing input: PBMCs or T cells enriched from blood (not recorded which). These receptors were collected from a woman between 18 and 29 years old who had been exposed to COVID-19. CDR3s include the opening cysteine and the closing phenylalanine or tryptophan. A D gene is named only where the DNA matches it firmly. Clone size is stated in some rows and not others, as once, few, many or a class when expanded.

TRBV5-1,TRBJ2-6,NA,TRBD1,CASSTDRAGANVLTF,TGCGCCAGCAGCACAGACAGGGCTGGGGCCAACGTCCTGACTTTC
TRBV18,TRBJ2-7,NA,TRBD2,CASSPGRTREQYF,TGTGCCAGCTCACCTGGCAGGACTAGGGAGCAGTACTTC
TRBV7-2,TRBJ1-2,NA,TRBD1,CASSPAPDRGGGYTF,TGTGCCAGCAGCCCCGCCCCCGACAGGGGTGGCGGCTACACCTTC
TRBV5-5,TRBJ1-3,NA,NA,CASSATGPFSGNTIYF,TGTGCCAGCAGCGCTACAGGGCCGTTCTCTGGAAACACCATATATTTT
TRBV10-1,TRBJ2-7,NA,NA,CASSESTQGTYEQYF,TGCGCCAGCAGTGAGTCGACTCAGGGGACCTACGAGCAGTACTTC
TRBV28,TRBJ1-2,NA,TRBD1,CASSPTGGRGGYTF,TGTGCCAGCAGTCCGACAGGGGGACGGGGCGGCTACACCTTC
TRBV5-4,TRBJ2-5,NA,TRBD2,CASSPGTSGAQETQYF,TGTGCCAGCAGCCCTGGGACTAGCGGGGCCCAGGAGACCCAGTACTTC
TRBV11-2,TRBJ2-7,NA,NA,CASSSLLGGGEQYF,TGTGCCAGCAGCTCCCTCCTAGGGGGTGGCGAGCAGTACTTC
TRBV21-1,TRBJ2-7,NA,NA,CASGGGVPYEQYF,TGTGCCAGCGGGGGAGGGGTACCCTACGAGCAGTACTTC
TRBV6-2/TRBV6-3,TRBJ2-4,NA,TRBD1,CASSPTGDIQYF,TGTGCCAGCAGTCCAACAGGGGACATTCAGTACTTC
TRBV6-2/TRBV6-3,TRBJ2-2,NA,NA,CASSYSLYDKYTGELFF,TGTGCCAGCAGTTACTCGTTATACGACAAATACACCGGGGAGCTGTTTTTT
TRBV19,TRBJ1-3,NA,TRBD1,CASATGGRILSGNTIYF,TGTGCCAGTGCTACAGGGGGCCGGATCCTCTCTGGAAACACCATATATTTT
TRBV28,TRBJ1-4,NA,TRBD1,CASSLNGRGRTNEKLFF,TGTGCCAGCAGTTTAAATGGCAGGGGGCGAACTAATGAAAAACTGTTTTTT
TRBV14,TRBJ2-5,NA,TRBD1,CASSLNRGETQYF,TGTGCCAGCAGCCTCAACAGGGGCGAGACCCAGTACTTC
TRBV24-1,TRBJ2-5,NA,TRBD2,CATSDLGGAGRETQYF,TGTGCCACCAGTGACCTCGGGGGGGCCGGTCGAGAGACCCAGTACTTC
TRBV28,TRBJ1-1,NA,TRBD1,CASSSHRGFLTEAFF,TGTGCCAGCAGTTCCCACAGGGGGTTCTTAACTGAAGCTTTCTTT
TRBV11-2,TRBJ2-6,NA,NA,CASRPGYSGREGANVLTF,TGTGCCAGCAGGCCGGGGTACTCGGGCCGAGAGGGGGCCAACGTCCTGACTTTC
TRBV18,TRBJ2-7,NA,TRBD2,CASSPSASGGSYEQYF,TGTGCCAGCTCACCATCGGCCAGCGGGGGCTCCTACGAGCAGTACTTC
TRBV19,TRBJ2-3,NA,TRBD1,CASRYGQAGADTQYF,TGTGCCAGTAGGTACGGACAGGCCGGGGCAGATACGCAGTATTTT
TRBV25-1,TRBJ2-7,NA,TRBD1,CASSRQGAIDEQYF,TGTGCCAGCAGTCGACAGGGGGCGATCGACGAGCAGTACTTC
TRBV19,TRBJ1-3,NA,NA,CASTPRGVVTIYF,TGTGCCAGTACCCCTCGGGGGGTCGTAACCATATATTTT
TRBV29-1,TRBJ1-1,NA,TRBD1,CSVEQHRGPLTEAFF,TGCAGCGTTGAACAGCACAGGGGCCCTTTGACTGAAGCTTTCTTT
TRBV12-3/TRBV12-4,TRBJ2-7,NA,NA,CASSRDIAYEQYF,TGTGCCAGCAGCCGGGACATAGCCTACGAGCAGTACTTC
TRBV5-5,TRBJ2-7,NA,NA,CASSRQASYEQYF,TGTGCCAGCAGCAGACAAGCCTCCTACGAGCAGTACTTC
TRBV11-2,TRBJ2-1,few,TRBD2,CASSPLAGVYNEQFF,TGTGCCAGCAGCCCACTAGCGGGAGTATACAATGAGCAGTTCTTC
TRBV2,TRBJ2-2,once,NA,CASRDSTNTGELFF,TGTGCCAGCAGGGACTCCACGAACACCGGGGAGCTGTTTTTT
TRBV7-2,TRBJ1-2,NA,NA,CASSKPRGLGYGYTF,TGTGCCAGCAGCAAGCCCAGGGGCTTGGGCTATGGCTACACCTTC
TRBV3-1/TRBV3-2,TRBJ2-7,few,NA,CASSQGLDRTYEQYF,TGTGCCAGCAGCCAAGGTTTAGACAGAACCTACGAGCAGTACTTC
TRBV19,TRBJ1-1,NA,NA,CASRPLSGGDEAFF,TGTGCCAGTAGGCCCTTGTCGGGGGGCGATGAAGCTTTCTTT
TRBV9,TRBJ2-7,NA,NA,CASSVGSGTYEQYF,TGTGCCAGCAGCGTAGGGTCAGGAACCTACGAGCAGTACTTC
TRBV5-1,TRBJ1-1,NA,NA,CASSAGVGTEAFF,TGCGCCAGCAGCGCGGGGGTAGGGACTGAAGCTTTCTTT
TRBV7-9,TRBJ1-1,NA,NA,CASSKAQGWQAFF,TGTGCCAGCAGCAAGGCACAGGGTTGGCAAGCTTTCTTT
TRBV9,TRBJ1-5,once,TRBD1,CASSPTGDQPQHF,TGTGCCAGCAGCCCTACAGGGGATCAGCCCCAGCATTTT
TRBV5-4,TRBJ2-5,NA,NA,CASSLSRTSSQETQYF,TGTGCCAGCAGCTTATCTAGGACTTCATCACAAGAGACCCAGTACTTC
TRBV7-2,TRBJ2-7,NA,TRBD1,CASSFSGQGAREQYF,TGTGCCAGCAGCTTCTCGGGACAGGGGGCGCGCGAGCAGTACTTC
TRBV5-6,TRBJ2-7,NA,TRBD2,CASSLAFLAGGFDEQYF,TGTGCCAGCAGCTTGGCATTTCTAGCGGGAGGTTTCGACGAGCAGTACTTC
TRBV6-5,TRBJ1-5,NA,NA,CASSYSRALNQPQHF,TGTGCCAGCAGTTACTCGAGGGCTCTCAATCAGCCCCAGCATTTT
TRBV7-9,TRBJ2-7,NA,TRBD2,CASSRGTSGSYEQYF,TGTGCCAGCAGCAGAGGGACTAGCGGATCCTACGAGCAGTACTTC
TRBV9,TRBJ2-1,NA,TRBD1,CASSGDRERKSYNEQFF,TGTGCCAGCAGCGGGGACAGGGAAAGGAAATCCTACAATGAGCAGTTCTTC
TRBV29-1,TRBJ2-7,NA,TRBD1,CSVGDRNYEQYF,TGCAGCGTGGGGGACAGAAACTACGAGCAGTACTTC
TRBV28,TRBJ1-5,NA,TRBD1,CASRGQGYQPQHF,TGTGCCAGCAGGGGACAGGGCTATCAGCCCCAGCATTTT
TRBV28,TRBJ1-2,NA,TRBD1,CASSPAQGARYGYTF,TGTGCCAGCAGTCCCGCCCAGGGGGCGCGGTATGGCTACACCTTC
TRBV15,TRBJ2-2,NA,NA,CATSRDYTGGGNTGELFF,TGTGCCACCAGCAGAGATTATACGGGGGGCGGGAACACCGGGGAGCTGTTTTTT
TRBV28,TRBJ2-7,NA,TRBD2,CASSQEGLVYEQYF,TGTGCCAGCAGTCAAGAGGGACTAGTCTACGAGCAGTACTTC
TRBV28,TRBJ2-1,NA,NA,CAIMDTVNEQFF,TGTGCCATTATGGACACGGTCAATGAGCAGTTCTTC
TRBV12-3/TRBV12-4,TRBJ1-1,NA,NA,CASSSPDRSEAFF,TGTGCCAGCAGTTCCCCGGACAGATCTGAAGCTTTCTTT
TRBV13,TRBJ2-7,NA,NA,CASSFSGSSYEQYF,TGTGCCAGCAGCTTCTCGGGGAGCTCCTACGAGCAGTACTTC
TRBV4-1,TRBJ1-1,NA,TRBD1,CASSQYEGAAFMNTEAFF,TGCGCCAGCAGCCAATATGAGGGGGCGGCGTTTATGAACACTGAAGCTTTCTTT
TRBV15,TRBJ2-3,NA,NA,CATIGTYNSTDTQYF,TGTGCCACTATCGGGACTTACAACAGCACAGATACGCAGTATTTT
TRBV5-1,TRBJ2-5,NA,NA,CASSWGRETQYF,TGCGCCAGCAGCTGGGGGCGGGAGACCCAGTACTTC
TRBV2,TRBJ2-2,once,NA,CASSDFRRNTGELFF,TGTGCCAGCAGTGACTTTAGGAGAAACACCGGGGAGCTGTTTTTT
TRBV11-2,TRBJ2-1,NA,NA,CASSLGLGGSGEQFF,TGTGCCAGCAGCTTAGGTCTAGGAGGGTCGGGTGAGCAGTTCTTC
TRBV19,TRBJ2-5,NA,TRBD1,CASRRNSGQQETQYF,TGTGCCAGTAGGAGGAACTCGGGACAGCAAGAGACCCAGTACTTC